Listed here are 20 T cell receptor beta chains from one sample, sequenced in a study of memory CD4+ T cells and cytomegalovirus serostatus. Sequencing used immunoSEQ multiplex PCR; TCRdb keeps in-frame clones, though not all of them. The table shows approximately 70,000 clones, with about 75% occurring only once. Single viable CD3+CD4+CD8-CD45RO+ cells were sorted as the memory CD4+ T cells. The specimen sequenced was memory CD4+ T cells from blood. The receptors were sampled from an adult in good health and CMV-seropositive.

This clone was counted only a few times. V gene TRBV4-2 combines with J gene TRBJ2-3, with 14 bases fitting TRBD2. This CDR3 has 17 residues. CDR1 is LGHNA, CDR2 YNFKEQ, per germline. V was clipped by 2 bases and J by 5 bases; unmatched bases: 6. CDR3 nucleotide sequence: TGTGCCAGCAGCCAAACGCACGGGACTAGCGGGGGAGATACGCAGTATTTT. Encoded protein: CASSQTHGTSGGDTQYF.

The chain carries TRBV18 and TRBJ1-2; no clear D gene. The ends were cut back, 2 bases at V and 4 bases at J, with 11 bases in the middle. The length of the CDR3 is 14 residues. Germline V lookup: CDR1 KGHSH, CDR2 LQKENI. CDR3 DNA sequence: TGTGCCAGCTCACCAGGGCCGTCCAGCTATGGCTACACCTTC. Translating it yields CASSPGPSSYGYTF.

The V and J genes are TRBV9 and TRBJ2-7; D uncertain. The germline V gene encodes CDR1 SGDLS and CDR2 YYNGEE. Trimming pared 4 bases from V and 6 bases from J, leaving 17 bases between. The CDR3 runs to 14 residues. The CDR3 here is CASSPRLGSLEQYF. The CDR3 coding sequence is TGTGCCAGCAGCCCAAGGCTGGGAAGTCTCGAGCAGTACTTC.

The V and J genes are TRBV7-2 and TRBJ2-1; 12 positions agree with TRBD2. The V and J ends lost 4 bases and 0 bases, in that order; junction bases with no gene match: 4. The CDR3 runs 17 residues. Per the germline V gene, CDR1 is SGHTA and CDR2 is FQGNSA. Here the CDR3 DNA reads TGTGCCAGCAGCTCGATGACTAGCGGGAGCTCCTACAATGAGCAGTTCTTC. Protein sequence: CASSSMTSGSSYNEQFF.

The genes are TRBV4-2 and TRBJ2-7; D gene unclear. Germline-derived CDR1 and CDR2 are LGHNA and YNFKEQ. The CDR3 sequence is 14 residues long. V was cut by 1 base and J by 3 bases, with 10 bases left in between. CDR3 in DNA: TGTGCCAGCAGCCAAGCGAGGTCCGACTACGAGCAGTACTTC. Protein sequence: CASSQARSDYEQYF.

The J gene is TRBJ2-1, the V gene TRBV7-6; 7 bases fit TRBD2. Germline CDR1 is SGHVS and CDR2 is FNYEAQ. This CDR3 contains 15 residues. J lost 5 bases, V lost 5 bases, and 9 bases had no gene match. The CDR3 nucleotides are TGTGCCAGCAGCACCCCCGGGACTAAGGACAATGAGCAGTTCTTC. It encodes CASSTPGTKDNEQFF.

The chain uses TRBV11-2 and TRBJ2-7, with D uncertain. Looked up from germline, CDR1 is SGHAT and CDR2 is FQNNGV. Trimming removed 2 bases at V and 2 bases at J, with 13 bases between. The CDR3 extends over 15 amino acids. CDR3 sequence: CASSLFDSEAYEQYF. CDR3 DNA sequence: TGTGCCAGCAGCTTATTTGACTCCGAGGCCTACGAGCAGTACTTC.

The sample holds one count of this clone. The chain is built from TRBV11-2 and TRBJ2-7, with D tentatively TRBD2 (6 bases). Germline V gives CDR1 SGHAT, CDR2 FQNNGV. The CDR3 sequence is 16 residues long. The germline V and J ends were trimmed by 1 base and 6 bases, with 19 bases remaining between them. The CDR3 spells CASSLVTTGGPSEQYF. In nucleotides, the CDR3 is TGTGCCAGCAGCTTAGTTACGACCGGAGGGCCTTCCGAGCAGTACTTC. The full variable domain, its missing parts supplied by reference TRBV11-2 and TRBJ2-7, is EAGVAQSPRYKIIEKRQSVAFWCNPISGHATLYWYQQILGQGPKLLIQFQNNGVVDDSQLPKDRFSAERLKGVDSTLKIQPAKLEDSAVYLCASSLVTTGGPSEQYFGPGTRLTVT.

The J gene is TRBJ1-1, the V gene TRBV7-3, with TRBD1 matching 9 bases. The CDR3 length is 15 residues. J was trimmed by 5 bases and V by 5 bases; bases with no gene match: 9. CDR1 and CDR2 from the germline V gene are SGHTA and FQGTGA. CDR3 in DNA: TGTGCCAGCAGCCCCGGACAGGGGTCGCGAACTGAAGCTTTCTTT. It specifies CASSPGQGSRTEAFF.

The chain uses TRBV10-2 and TRBJ2-5, with 12 nucleotides matching TRBD2. J gave up 2 bases and V 9 bases, and 4 bases lay outside the gene matches. Germline-derived CDR1 and CDR2 are WSHSY and SAAADI. The CDR3 is 14 amino acids. The CDR3 is CASGTSGRQETQYF. The CDR3, as DNA: TGCGCCAGTGGGACTAGCGGGCGTCAAGAGACCCAGTACTTC.

This clone was counted once. The J gene is TRBJ2-4, the V gene TRBV7-9, with 10 bases fitting TRBD1. CDR1 and CDR2 from the germline V gene are SEHNR and FQNEAQ (reference sequence). With V trimmed by 5 bases and J by 8 bases, 6 bases remained unmatched. CDR3 size: 14 residues. As DNA, the CDR3 is TGTGCCAGCAGCCGGGGACAGGGGTTTGACATTCAGTACTTC. Amino acid sequence: CASSRGQGFDIQYF.

The V and J genes are TRBV28 and TRBJ2-3, with TRBD1 matching over 9 bases. The CDR3 loop spans 14 amino acids. The V gene's germline CDR1 is MDHEN and CDR2 SYDVKM. Unmatched junction bases numbered 5, after V lost 5 bases and J lost 5 bases. DNA of the CDR3: TGTGCCAGCAGTACAGGGGGCGGTGAAGATACGCAGTATTTT. This sequence encodes CASSTGGGEDTQYF. The variable domain in full, completed from reference TRBV28 and TRBJ2-3, reads DVKVTQSSRYLVKRTGEKVFLECVQDMDHENMFWYRQDPGLGLRLIYFSYDVKMKEKGDIPEGYSVSREKKERFSLILESASTNQTSMYLCASSTGGGEDTQYFGPGTRLTVL.

This clone was counted only a few times. CDR3 DNA: TGCGCCAGCAGCTTATCTGTTGGTCAGGGGAGAACTGAAGCTTTCTTT. Amino acid sequence: CASSLSVGQGRTEAFF. V and J are TRBV5-1 and TRBJ1-1, with D possibly matching TRBD1 (6 bases). V was clipped by 2 bases and J by 5 bases, with 19 bases between them. Germline V gene lookup returns CDR1 SGHRS and CDR2 YFSETQ. The CDR3 has 16 residues.

This clone was counted a single time. The genes are TRBV10-3 and TRBJ1-4, with 8 bases lining up with TRBD1. Germline CDR1 and CDR2: ENHRY and SYGVKD. The CDR3 is made up of 13 amino acids. With 6 bases clipped from V and 5 bases from J, the junction kept 2 bases outside the gene matches. The DNA for the CDR3 is TGTGCCATCAGGGACAGGGACAATGAAAAACTGTTTTTT. It translates to CAIRDRDNEKLFF.

The chain joins TRBV27 to TRBJ2-3; D may correspond to TRBD1 or TRBD2 (5 bases each). The CDR3 covers 16 residues. CDR1 is MNHEY and CDR2 is SMNVEV in the germline V gene (reference sequence). V lost 2 bases and J 2 bases, leaving 14 bases between the germline ends. CDR3 DNA: TGTGCCAGCAGTTTAAAAGGGACCAAAAACACAGATACGCAGTATTTT. It encodes CASSLKGTKNTDTQYF.

This clone was observed a single time. This chain links TRBV6-5 with TRBJ2-2; D not certain. V lost 7 bases and J 0 bases, leaving 9 bases between the germline ends. Germline V lookup: CDR1 MNHEY, CDR2 SVGAGI. This CDR3 region has 14 residues. For the CDR3, the DNA is TGTGCCAGCACCAAGAACTCGAACACCGGGGAGCTGTTTTTT. Translated: CASTKNSNTGELFF.

This clone was observed a handful of times. This chain links TRBV5-4 with TRBJ1-5; maybe TRBD1 (6 bases). Between the trimmed V and J ends, which lost 0 bases and 13 bases, there was a span of 11 bases. Germline lookup yields CDR1 SGHNT and CDR2 YYREEE (reference sequence). This CDR3 spans 12 amino acids. DNA for the CDR3: TGTGCCAGCAGCTTGGGACAGGCCGAACAGCATTTT. It translates to CASSLGQAEQHF.

This clone was counted a few times. The chain combines TRBV28 with TRBJ1-1; D is unclear. There are 14 residues in the CDR3. Trimming cost V 7 bases and J 8 bases, with 20 bases left between them. Per the germline V gene, CDR1 is MDHEN and CDR2 is SYDVKM. CDR3 amino acids: CASTLRGVRGEAFF. CDR3 sequence (DNA): TGTGCCAGCACCCTACGGGGAGTCCGCGGGGAAGCTTTCTTT.

This clone was observed at least ten times. V usage is TRBV19 and J usage is TRBJ1-1, with no clear D. The CDR3 loop spans 15 amino acids. The V end lost 3 bases, the J end lost 4 bases, and 15 bases lay between the germline ends. CDR1 LNHDA and CDR2 SQIVND come from the germline V gene (reference sequence). The CDR3 DNA reads TGTGCCAGTAGTATGAGGGAGAGGACGGGCACTGAAGCTTTCTTT. As protein: CASSMRERTGTEAFF.

The CDR3 loop reads CASSLGVSYEQYF. The CDR3 coding sequence is TGTGCCAGTAGTTTGGGGGTCTCCTACGAGCAGTACTTC. The chain has TRBV19 and TRBJ2-7; TRBD1 or TRBD2 may be the D gene (5 bases each). The CDR3 has 13 residues. The germline CDR1 and CDR2 sequences are LNHDA and SQIVND (reference sequence). Trimming took 5 bases from V and 0 from J, leaving 8 bases between them.